The clone carrying this T cell receptor (beta chain) was observed at least ten times. Its antigen is as yet unknown. V was clipped by 6 bases and J by 2 bases, with 17 bases between them. CDR3 length: 15 amino acids. Researchers attached unique molecular identifiers to individual cDNA molecules. From the 5' RACE reads, TCRdb called clonotypes with MiXCR, one entry per CDR3 protein. The sample carries about 35,000 distinct CDR3 sequences, around 6% recorded once. The sample is drawn from a study of early T cells in non-severe SARS-CoV-2 infection. Study summary: Sequenced material consisted of bulk RNA (from unsorted whole blood), and chains were unpaired. Study observations and caveats: Private and CD4 specificities were missed by VDJdb matching, which favored anti-spike CD8 responses.

The chain has TRBV12-3 or TRBV12-4 and TRBJ2-7; tentatively, D is TRBD1 (6 bases). Sequencing used whole blood, obtained at baseline. The receptor's source is an adult who was a healthcare worker with PCR-confirmed SARS-CoV-2 infection or an uninfected control (not recorded which). The CDR3, as DNA: TGTGCCAGCAGGGGGTGGGGGCAGGGGACCTACGAGCAGTACTTC. It translates to CASRGWGQGTYEQYF.